Sequencing of this T cell receptor beta chain was carried out in a study of blood T cells in healthy people across ages. CDR1 is SGDLS, CDR2 YYNGEE, per germline. This CDR3 contains 13 residues. V was pared by 4 bases and J by 5 bases, with 6 bases of the junction left unmatched. This clonotype has more than one count but fewer than ten. Total RNA was isolated from each sample in quantities of at least 6 micrograms. A second PCR of roughly 7 to 11 cycles used a sample-barcoded 5' primer and a J-beta primer mix. MiXCR, run by TCRdb on the 5' RACE reads, gives a single entry per CDR3 protein. The sample has 800,000 or so distinct CDR3 sequences, 20% to 30% seen once. These data were likewise used in another study, on T cells of mothers and their children.

Sequences were obtained from blood. The rearrangement links TRBV9 to TRBJ2-7; TRBD1 matches at 7 bases. This receptor was taken from a boy between 10 and 17 years old in good health. CDR3 bases: TGTGCCAGCAGCATAGGGACAGATGACGAGCAGTACTTC. It is translated as CASSIGTDDEQYF. Combining the CDR3 with reference TRBV9 and TRBJ2-7 gives the whole variable domain DSGVTQTPKHLITATGQRVTLRCSPRSGDLSVYWYQQSLDQGLQFLIQYYNGEERAKGNILERFSAQQFPDLHSELNLSSLELGDSALYFCASSIGTDDEQYFGPGTRLTVT.